The next 15 T cell receptor beta chains were all read from a single sample in a study of tissue T cells after allogeneic stem cell transplantation. The protocol was immunoSEQ multiplex PCR, while the TCRdb copy is restricted to in-frame clones and leaves out a portion. The data contain 9,800 or so clones, 60% to 70% of them seen just once; the ten biggest clones take up 20% to 30%. This specimen was tissue from the stomach, taken at autopsy. Receptors were obtained from a male donor older than 55 with lung cancer.

The chain combines TRBV9 with TRBJ2-5; tentatively, D is TRBD2 (6 bases). The CDR3 is made up of 17 amino acids. Germline CDR1 is SGDLS and CDR2 is YYNGEE. The V end was cut by 4 bases, the J end by 5 bases, with 24 bases between. The CDR3 coding sequence is TGTGCCAGCAGCACCCAGCCGAGGGTCTCCGCGGGGGAGACCCAGTACTTC. Its translation is CASSTQPRVSAGETQYF.

The CDR3 here is CATSVNLNTEAFF. The DNA of the CDR3 is TGCGCCACCTCTGTGAACTTGAACACTGAAGCTTTCTTT. The chain couples TRBV5-1 to TRBJ1-1; D uncertain. Trimming shortened V by 9 bases and J by 0 bases, and 12 bases separated the two germline ends. CDR1 is SGHRS, CDR2 YFSETQ, per germline. CDR3 length: 13 amino acids.

This clone was seen a few times. CDR3 DNA: TGTGCTAGTGGTTTGCCGACCACTAGCGGGAAGACCCAGTACTTC. Translating it yields CASGLPTTSGKTQYF. The chain has TRBV12-5 and TRBJ2-5; 10 bases line up with TRBD2. This CDR3 comprises 15 residues. V lost 2 bases and J lost 6; bases outside the gene matches: 6. Germline assignment: CDR1 LGHNT and CDR2 FRNRAP.

This clone was detected only a few times. This chain links TRBV7-9 with TRBJ1-1; tentatively, D is TRBD1 (6 bases). The CDR3 is 13 residues long. Germline V lookup: CDR1 SEHNR, CDR2 FQNEAQ (reference sequence). The V and J ends lost 5 bases and 4 bases respectively, with 11 bases between them. The CDR3 coding sequence is TGTGCCAGCAGCCTACAGGGACCCACTGAAGCTTTCTTT. This gives the protein CASSLQGPTEAFF.

The chain uses TRBV7-2 and TRBJ2-7; 9 bases fit TRBD1. This CDR3 comprises 15 residues. V lost 4 bases and J lost 7; bases outside the gene matches: 11. Germline CDR1 SGHTA, CDR2 FQGNSA. CDR3 sequence: CASSSVPGQGREQYF. The CDR3 nucleotides are TGTGCCAGCAGCTCCGTCCCGGGACAGGGTCGTGAGCAGTACTTC. Looking up the rest from reference TRBV7-2 and TRBJ2-7 gives the full variable domain: GAGVSQSPSNKVTEKGKDVELRCDPISGHTALYWYRQSLGQGLEFLIYFQGNSAPDKSGLPSDRFSAERTGGSVSTLTIQRTQQEDSAVYLCASSSVPGQGREQYFGPGTRLTVT.

This clone turned up a few times. This chain uses TRBV6-6 with TRBJ2-1; D gene ambiguous. The V gene's germline CDR1 is MNHNY and CDR2 SVGAGI (reference sequence). The CDR3 runs to 14 residues. With 10 bases removed from V and 7 bases from J, the gap between germline ends came to 20 bases. The DNA of the CDR3 is TGTGCCACCGGGTCTCGCGGAAGTGAAAATGAGCAGTTCTTC. This encodes CATGSRGSENEQFF.

This clone occurred a few times. V and J are TRBV7-4 and TRBJ2-7; D is perhaps TRBD1 or TRBD2 (5 bases each). This CDR3 contains 15 residues. Per germline, CDR1 SGHVT and CDR2 SQSDAQ. The V end was cut by 1 base, the J end by 7 bases, with 17 bases between. The CDR3 coding sequence is TGTGCCAGCAGCTTAGGGCTCGGGACCCCTGTGGAGCAGTACTTC. Translating gives CASSLGLGTPVEQYF.

The chain recombines TRBV2 with TRBJ2-5; D is unclear. The CDR3 is made up of 12 amino acids. V lost 5 bases and J lost 3, with 7 bases in between. Per germline, CDR1 SNHLY and CDR2 FYNNEI. The CDR3 loop reads CASSLGEETQYF. CDR3 in DNA: TGTGCCAGCAGTCTTGGGGAAGAGACCCAGTACTTC.

Worth noting for this clone: In the same sample, other DNA sequences code for this CDR3. V usage is TRBV7-3 and J usage is TRBJ2-2; D is uncertain. Trimming pared 3 bases from V and 8 bases from J, leaving 10 bases between. The CDR3 runs to 13 residues. Germline V gives CDR1 SGHTA, CDR2 FQGTGA. The CDR3 region is CASSLEWGGELFF. The CDR3 DNA follows: TGTGCCAGCAGCTTGGAGTGGGGTGGGGAGCTGTTTTTT.

V usage is TRBV9 and J usage is TRBJ2-7, with 9 bases lining up with TRBD1. Germline loops: CDR1 SGDLS, CDR2 YYNGEE. This CDR3 has 15 residues. V dropped 4 bases and J dropped 4; count of bases not matched to a gene: 9. The CDR3 here is CASSLGVTGGYEQYF. DNA of the CDR3: TGTGCCAGCAGCCTTGGGGTGACAGGGGGATACGAGCAGTACTTC. Using reference TRBV9 and TRBJ2-7 for the parts outside the CDR3, the full variable domain is DSGVTQTPKHLITATGQRVTLRCSPRSGDLSVYWYQQSLDQGLQFLIQYYNGEERAKGNILERFSAQQFPDLHSELNLSSLELGDSALYFCASSLGVTGGYEQYFGPGTRLTVT.

This chain links TRBV5-4 with TRBJ2-5; unclear D gene. The CDR3 has 14 residues. V was cut by 3 bases and J by 1 base, with 10 bases left in between. Germline V gives CDR1 SGHNT, CDR2 YYREEE (reference sequence). The CDR3 loop reads CASSWSLGQETQYF. In DNA, the CDR3 is TGTGCCAGCAGCTGGTCGCTAGGCCAAGAGACCCAGTACTTC. Full variable domain (remainder filled in from reference TRBV5-4 and TRBJ2-5): ETGVTQSPTHLIKTRGQQVTLRCSSQSGHNTVSWYQQALGQGPQFIFQYYREEENGRGNFPPRFSGLQFPNYSSELNVNALELDDSALYLCASSWSLGQETQYFGPGTRLLVL.

The chain recombines TRBV20-1 with TRBJ2-3; D might be TRBD1 (6 bases). The germline gives CDR1 DFQATT, CDR2 SNEGSKA (reference sequence). The V end lost 3 bases, the J end lost 9 bases, and 10 bases lay between the germline ends. There are 11 residues in the CDR3. CDR3 in DNA: TGCAGTGCTAGCAGGCAGGGGACGCAGTATTTT. This codes for CSASRQGTQYF.

V gene TRBV6-2 or TRBV6-3 combines with J gene TRBJ2-2; D is unresolved. V lost 6 bases, J lost 9 bases, and 8 bases lay in between. Germline CDR1 is MNHEY and CDR2 is SVGEGT. This CDR3 has 11 amino acids. The CDR3: CASSIFWELFF. The CDR3 region has the DNA TGTGCCAGCAGCATTTTCTGGGAGCTGTTTTTT.

This chain joins TRBV5-1 and TRBJ2-2; perhaps TRBD2 as D (5 bases). The length of the CDR3 is 14 residues. Germline CDR1 reads SGHRS; CDR2 reads YFSETQ. The germline V and J ends were trimmed by 2 bases and 2 bases, with 7 bases remaining between them. The CDR3 spells CASSLRDNTGELFF. The CDR3 DNA reads TGCGCCAGCAGCTTACGGGATAACACCGGGGAGCTGTTTTTT.

The chain has TRBV7-2 and TRBJ2-3; 9 bases fit TRBD1. CDR1 and CDR2 (germline): SGHTA, FQGNSA. The junction had 7 bases not matched to a gene; V was cut back by 2 bases and J by 4 bases. The CDR3 has 16 amino acids. CDR3 in amino acids: CASSLRTGVRADTQYF. DNA of the CDR3: TGTGCCAGCAGCTTAAGGACAGGGGTTAGGGCAGATACGCAGTATTTT.